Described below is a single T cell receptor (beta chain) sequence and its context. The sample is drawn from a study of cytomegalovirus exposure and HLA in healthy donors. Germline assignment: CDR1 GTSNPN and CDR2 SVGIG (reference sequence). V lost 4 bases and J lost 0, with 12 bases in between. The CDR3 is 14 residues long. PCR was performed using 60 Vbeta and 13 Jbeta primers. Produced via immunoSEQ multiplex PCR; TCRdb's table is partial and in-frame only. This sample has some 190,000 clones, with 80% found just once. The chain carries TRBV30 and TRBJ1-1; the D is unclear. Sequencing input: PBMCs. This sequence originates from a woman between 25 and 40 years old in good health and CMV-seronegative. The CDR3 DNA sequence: TGTGCCTGGAAACTAGGCTTGATGAACACTGAAGCTTTCTTT. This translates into CAWKLGLMNTEAFF.